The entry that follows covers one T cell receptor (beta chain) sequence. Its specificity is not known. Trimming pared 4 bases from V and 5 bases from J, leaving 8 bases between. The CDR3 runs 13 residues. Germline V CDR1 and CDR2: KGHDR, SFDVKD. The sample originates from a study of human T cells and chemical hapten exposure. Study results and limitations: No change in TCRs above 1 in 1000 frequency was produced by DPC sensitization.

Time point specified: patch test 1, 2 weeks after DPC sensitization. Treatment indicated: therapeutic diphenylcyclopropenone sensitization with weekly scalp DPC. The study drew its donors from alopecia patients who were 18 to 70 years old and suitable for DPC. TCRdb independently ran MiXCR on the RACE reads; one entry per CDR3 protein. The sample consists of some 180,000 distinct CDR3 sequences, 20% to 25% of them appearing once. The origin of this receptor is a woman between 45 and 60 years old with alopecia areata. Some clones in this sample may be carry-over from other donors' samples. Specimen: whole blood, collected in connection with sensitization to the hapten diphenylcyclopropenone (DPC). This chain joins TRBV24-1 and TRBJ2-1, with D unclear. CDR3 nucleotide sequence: TGTGCCACCAGTGAATACACCCACAATGAGCAGTTCTTC. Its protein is CATSEYTHNEQFF.